Detailed here is one T cell receptor beta chain. Some clones are missing from TCRdb's copy, which holds only in-frame ones; the method was immunoSEQ multiplex PCR. This sample has about 74,000 clones, with 85% to 90% found just once. The CDR3 consists of 15 residues. V lost 3 bases, J lost 5 bases, and 6 bases stayed unmatched. Germline CDR1 reads SGHRS; CDR2 reads YFSETQ. The sample is drawn from a study of PD-L1 blockade in urothelial cancer. The sample's time point: pretreatment peripheral blood. The sequenced sample was PBMCs, obtained around atezolizumab (anti-PD-L1) treatment. The rearrangement uses TRBV5-1 and TRBJ1-1; 11 bases match TRBD1. The TCR sequence derives from a man aged 70-80 years with urothelial cancer. CDR3 region: CASSSGQGAGTEAFF. Written as DNA, the CDR3 is TGCGCCAGCAGCTCAGGACAGGGGGCGGGAACTGAAGCTTTCTTT.